One and the same sample provided the 3 T cell receptor beta chains below, sequenced in a study of shared clonotypes between healthy human individuals. The repertoire was sequenced with immunoSEQ multiplex PCR; TCRdb's copy has only in-frame clones and lacks some. The sample shows around 2.3 million clones, 90% to 97% of them seen only once. Sequencing was done on a sample of naive CD4+ T cells sorted from blood. The sample's subset: CD45RA+ positively selected. All receptors come from a man younger than 35 in good health.

The chain carries TRBV5-1 and TRBJ1-1; no firm D call. Germline-derived CDR1 and CDR2 are SGHRS and YFSETQ. CDR3 length equals 15 residues. Trimming took 1 base from V and 1 from J, leaving 11 bases between them. CDR3: CASSLKGPGNTEAFF. The CDR3 nucleotides are TGCGCCAGCAGCTTGAAAGGCCCAGGGAACACTGAAGCTTTCTTT.

The chain uses TRBV6-1 and TRBJ1-2; no clear D. The length of the CDR3 is 13 residues. Between the trimmed V and J ends, which lost 3 bases and 5 bases, there was a span of 10 bases. Germline V lookup: CDR1 MNHNS, CDR2 SASEGT. The CDR3 bases are TGTGCCAGCAGTGATGAGCGACCTTATGGCTACACCTTC. Its protein is CASSDERPYGYTF.

The V and J genes are TRBV7-2 and TRBJ2-1; the match to TRBD2 covers 7 bases. Losses at the gene ends were 2 bases for V and 7 bases for J; bases not matched to a gene: 8. Germline lookup yields CDR1 SGHTA and CDR2 FQGNSA. CDR3 length equals 15 residues. The CDR3 spells CASSLRLAPNNEQFF. CDR3 nucleotide sequence: TGTGCCAGCAGCTTAAGACTAGCCCCCAATAATGAGCAGTTCTTC.